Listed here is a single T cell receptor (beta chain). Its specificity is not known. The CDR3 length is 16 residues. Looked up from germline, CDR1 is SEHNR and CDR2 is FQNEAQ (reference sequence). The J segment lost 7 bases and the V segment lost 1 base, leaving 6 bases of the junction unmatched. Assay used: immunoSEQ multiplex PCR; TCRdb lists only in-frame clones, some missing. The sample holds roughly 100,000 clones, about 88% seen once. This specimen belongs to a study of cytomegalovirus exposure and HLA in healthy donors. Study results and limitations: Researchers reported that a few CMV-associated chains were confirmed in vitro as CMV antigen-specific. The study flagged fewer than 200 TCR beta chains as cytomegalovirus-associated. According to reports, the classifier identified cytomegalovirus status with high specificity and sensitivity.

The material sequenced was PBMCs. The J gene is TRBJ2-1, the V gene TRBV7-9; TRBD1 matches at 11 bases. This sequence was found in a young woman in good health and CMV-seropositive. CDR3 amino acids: CASSLGGTGGKNEQFF. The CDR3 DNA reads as TGTGCCAGCAGCTTAGGCGGGACAGGGGGTAAGAATGAGCAGTTCTTC.